The source of this T cell receptor beta chain is a study of blood T cell repertoires in COVID-19. About the research overall: Acute and convalescent COVID-19 samples came from the United States, Italy and Spain. PBMCs, B-cell-depleted T cells, or T cells provided the cDNA or gDNA that made up the material.

Trimming shortened V by 1 base and J by 3 bases, and 7 bases separated the two germline ends. Germline CDR1 reads MDHEN; CDR2 reads SYDVKM. The CDR3 is 13 amino acids. As originally analysed: Using reference gene primer amplification, nucleated cell counts were estimated. The protocol was immunoSEQ multiplex PCR, while the TCRdb copy is restricted to in-frame clones and leaves out a portion. V and J calls and clone size come straight from that table; D and trimming were deduced from the DNA. The sample carries over 85,000 clones, approximately 79% recorded once. The V call is TRBV28, the J call TRBJ2-7; D not certain. The sample consisted of peripheral blood. This clonotype originated in a woman older than 75 with active or convalescent COVID-19. CDR3 loop: CASSLSSLYEQYF. In DNA, the CDR3 is TGTGCCAGCAGTTTATCCAGTCTCTACGAGCAGTACTTC.